Listed here are 6 T cell receptor beta chains from one sample, sequenced in a study of cytomegalovirus exposure and HLA in healthy donors. This PCR relied on a set of 60 Vbeta primers and 13 Jbeta primers. TCRdb keeps only in-frame clones here, not all; method: immunoSEQ multiplex PCR. The top ten clones hold roughly 7% of a sample with about 59,000 clones, just under 75% of them seen once. The sample consisted of PBMCs. The source is a young man in good health and CMV-seropositive.

This clone was recorded a few times. V gene TRBV5-1 combines with J gene TRBJ2-5, with 9 bases matching TRBD2. V lost 0 bases and J lost 5; bases outside the gene matches: 8. The germline V gene encodes CDR1 SGHRS and CDR2 YFSETQ. This CDR3 spans 16 amino acids. CDR3 sequence: CASSLAPSGAGETQYF. CDR3 DNA: TGCGCCAGCAGCTTGGCCCCTAGCGGGGCGGGGGAGACCCAGTACTTC.

The CDR3 spells CASNPTQDRGHQPQHF. CDR3 coding DNA: TGTGCCAGCAACCCCACTCAGGACAGGGGGCACCAGCCCCAGCATTTT. V usage is TRBV25-1 and J usage is TRBJ1-5; 11 nucleotides align to TRBD1. The J segment lost 7 bases and the V segment lost 7 bases, leaving 12 bases of the junction unmatched. CDR1 is MGHDK and CDR2 is SYGVNS in the germline V gene. This CDR3 is 16 amino acids long.

The V and J genes are TRBV7-9 and TRBJ2-7; D unclear. This CDR3 comprises 11 residues. Germline V CDR1 and CDR2: SEHNR, FQNEAQ (reference sequence). V lost 7 bases and J 2 bases, leaving 6 bases between the germline ends. Written as DNA, the CDR3 is TGTGCCAGCACCCTTACCTACGAGCAGTACTTC. It is translated as CASTLTYEQYF.

The rearrangement joins TRBV5-1 to TRBJ1-1, with TRBD1 as a possible D gene (6 bases). V was trimmed by 4 bases and J by 9 bases, leaving 16 bases between them. The CDR3 length is 13 residues. CDR1 is SGHRS and CDR2 is YFSETQ in the germline V gene. The CDR3 DNA follows: TGCGCCAGCAGCCCCCGTGGGCAGGGGAAAGCTTTCTTT. Translated, it gives CASSPRGQGKAFF.

This clone appeared a single time. The V and J genes are TRBV5-1 and TRBJ1-2; 9 nucleotides match TRBD1. This CDR3 comprises 14 residues. V lost 2 bases to trimming and J lost 8 bases; unmatched junction nucleotides: 7. From germline, CDR1 is SGHRS and CDR2 YFSETQ. The CDR3 sequence: CASSLDRGSEGYTF. CDR3 DNA: TGCGCCAGCAGCTTAGACAGGGGGTCTGAGGGCTACACCTTC.

This rearrangement joins TRBV9 to TRBJ1-3; D may be TRBD1 (6 bases). The length of the CDR3 is 14 residues. Trimming shortened V by 3 bases and J by 1 base, and 8 bases separated the two germline ends. Germline CDR1 SGDLS, CDR2 YYNGEE. The CDR3 sequence is CASSAGQSGNTIYF. CDR3 nucleotide sequence: TGTGCCAGCAGCGCCGGACAGTCTGGAAACACCATATATTTT.